A single sample is the source of the 11 T cell receptor beta chains below, sequenced in a study of blood T cell repertoires in COVID-19. Libraries were prepared by immunoSEQ multiplex PCR; TCRdb keeps only in-frame clonotypes and omits some of them. The table records 150,000 to 200,000 clones, approximately 80% of them present only once. Sequenced: peripheral blood. The receptors here all came from a woman at least 80 years old with acute or convalescent COVID-19.

Points on this clone: Other DNA variants within this sample encode the same CDR3. The J gene is TRBJ1-5, the V gene TRBV28; 9 nucleotides align to TRBD1. Germline loops: CDR1 MDHEN, CDR2 SYDVKM. The CDR3 contains 15 residues. V gave up 6 bases and J gave up 0 bases; unmatched junction bases: 3. CDR3 DNA: TGTGCCAGCAGGAGGACAGGGGTTAGCAATCAGCCCCAGCATTTT. Its translation is CASRRTGVSNQPQHF.

The J gene is TRBJ2-1, the V gene TRBV6-5, with 7 bases that match TRBD2. The J segment lost 4 bases and the V segment lost 6 bases, leaving 9 bases of the junction unmatched. The V gene's germline CDR1 is MNHEY and CDR2 SVGAGI. This CDR3 has 15 amino acids. The CDR3 loop is CASRALTSEYNEQFF. The CDR3 DNA reads as TGTGCCAGCAGAGCACTAACTAGCGAGTACAATGAGCAGTTCTTC.

This clone was recorded only once. CDR3 sequence reads: CASSLGGLAGTDTQYF. The CDR3 region has the DNA TGTGCCAGCAGCTTAGGTGGCCTAGCGGGCACAGATACGCAGTATTTT. This sequence joins TRBV7-2 and TRBJ2-3; 7 bases align to TRBD2. Germline V gene sequence: CDR1 SGHTA, CDR2 FQGNSA. The CDR3 has 16 amino acids. Trimming took 1 base from V and 1 from J; bases not matched to a gene: 5.

The chain recombines TRBV18 with TRBJ2-3; 7 bases align to TRBD2. Trimming took 6 bases from V and 1 from J; bases not matched to a gene: 1. This CDR3 spans 13 amino acids. Germline V gives CDR1 KGHSH, CDR2 LQKENI. CDR3 residues: CASSGGGTDTQYF. The CDR3 nucleotides read TGTGCCAGCTCGGGGGGGGGCACAGATACGCAGTATTTT.

The chain employs TRBV7-2 and TRBJ2-3, with 14 bases aligning to TRBD2. CDR3 length: 18 amino acids. V gave up 5 bases and J gave up 3 bases; unmatched junction bases: 10. Per the germline V gene, CDR1 is SGHTA and CDR2 is FQGNSA. For the CDR3, the DNA is TGTGCCAGCAGCCTTAGACTAGCGGGGGGGCTGGGTACAGATACGCAGTATTTT. This sequence encodes CASSLRLAGGLGTDTQYF.

This clone was seen a handful of times. This chain links TRBV18 with TRBJ1-3; perhaps TRBD1 as D (5 bases). There are 16 residues in the CDR3. V was clipped by 1 base and J by 3 bases, with 13 bases between them. Per the germline V gene, CDR1 is KGHSH and CDR2 is LQKENI. The CDR3 loop is CASSPQKQGGGNTIYF. The CDR3, as DNA: TGTGCCAGCTCACCACAGAAGCAGGGAGGTGGAAACACCATATATTTT.

This clone was seen only a few times. The chain is built from TRBV5-1 and TRBJ2-1, with 12 nucleotides matching TRBD2. Germline CDR1 is SGHRS and CDR2 is YFSETQ. This CDR3 is 15 amino acids long. The V gene end was trimmed by 4 bases and the J gene end by 9 bases; junction bases not matched to a gene: 8. The CDR3 DNA reads as TGCGCCAGCAGCCAGACTAGCGGGAGCTCTACTGAGCAGTTCTTC. Translation gives CASSQTSGSSTEQFF.

This chain uses TRBV6-5 with TRBJ1-2; no clear D gene. The ends were cut back, 7 bases at V and 5 bases at J, with 17 bases in the middle. Germline assignment: CDR1 MNHEY and CDR2 SVGAGI. CDR3 length equals 14 residues. In nucleotides, the CDR3 is TGTGCCAGCATGGCAGGATCACTGTGGTATGGCTACACCTTC. Translation gives CASMAGSLWYGYTF.

The genes are TRBV7-2 and TRBJ1-2; the D gene is possibly TRBD1 (6 bases). The CDR3 runs 14 residues. V was pared by 5 bases and J by 5 bases, with 15 bases between. Germline values: CDR1 SGHTA, CDR2 FQGNSA. CDR3 loop: CASSGRTATYGYTF. Written as DNA, the CDR3 is TGTGCCAGCAGCGGCCGGACAGCTACTTATGGCTACACCTTC.

The rearrangement joins TRBV15 to TRBJ1-5; perhaps TRBD1 as D (5 bases). Trimming took 0 bases from V and 8 from J, leaving 20 bases between them. Germline V gene data show CDR1 as LNHNV and CDR2 as YYDKDF (reference sequence). The CDR3 is made up of 17 amino acids. The CDR3 protein is CATSRDTGREGYKPQHF. CDR3 coding DNA: TGTGCCACCAGCAGAGATACCGGGAGAGAGGGGTATAAGCCCCAGCATTTT.

This chain links TRBV3-1 (or the pseudogene TRBV3-2) with TRBJ2-3; no reliable D call. Germline assignment: CDR1 LGHDT and CDR2 YNNKEL (reference sequence). This CDR3 contains 16 residues. V lost 0 bases and J lost 4, with 14 bases in between. As DNA, the CDR3 is TGTGCCAGCAGCCAAGATCCACAGTTGTCCCCAGATACGCAGTATTTT. This gives the protein CASSQDPQLSPDTQYF.